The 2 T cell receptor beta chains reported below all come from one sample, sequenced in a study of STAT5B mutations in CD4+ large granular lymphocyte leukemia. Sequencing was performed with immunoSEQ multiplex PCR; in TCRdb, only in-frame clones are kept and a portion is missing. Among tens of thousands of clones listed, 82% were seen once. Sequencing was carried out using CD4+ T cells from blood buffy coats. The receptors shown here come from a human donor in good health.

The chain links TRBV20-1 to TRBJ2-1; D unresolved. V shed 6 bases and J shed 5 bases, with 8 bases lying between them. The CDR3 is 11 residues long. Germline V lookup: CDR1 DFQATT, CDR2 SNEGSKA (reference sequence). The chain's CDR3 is CSAPAHNEQFF. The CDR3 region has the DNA TGCAGTGCCCCGGCCCACAATGAGCAGTTCTTC.

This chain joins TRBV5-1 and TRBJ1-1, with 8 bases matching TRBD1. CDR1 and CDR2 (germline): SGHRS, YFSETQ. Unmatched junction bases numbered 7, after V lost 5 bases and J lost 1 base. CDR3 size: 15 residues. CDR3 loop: CASRQRTGKNTEAFF. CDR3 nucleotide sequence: TGCGCCAGCAGACAACGGACAGGGAAGAACACTGAAGCTTTCTTT.